These 28 T cell receptor beta chains were all obtained from the same sample, sequenced in a study of blood T cells in healthy people across ages. A J-beta primer mix and a sample-barcoded 5' primer were used in a second PCR of roughly 7 to 12 cycles. From the 5' RACE reads, TCRdb called clonotypes with MiXCR, one entry per CDR3 protein. The table shows approximately 780,000 distinct CDR3 sequences, with more than 25% occurring only once. These sequences were also reported in another study, on T cells of mothers and their children.

The specimen was blood. Receptors were obtained from a boy aged 5-17 years in good health.

This chain's CDR3 is CASTGRYEQYF. The DNA of the CDR3 is TGTGCCAGTACAGGGAGGTACGAGCAGTACTTC. V gene TRBV28 combines with J gene TRBJ2-7; tentatively, D is TRBD1 or TRBD2 (6 bases each). Looked up from germline, CDR1 is MDHEN and CDR2 is SYDVKM. The CDR3 covers 11 residues. V shed 9 bases and J shed 4 bases, with 10 bases lying between them.

This clonotype occurred a few times. The V and J genes are TRBV11-2 and TRBJ1-2; D not resolved. Trimming removed 0 bases at V and 3 bases at J, with 8 bases between. Per the germline V gene, CDR1 is SGHAT and CDR2 is FQNNGV. The CDR3 is made up of 14 amino acids. CDR3 loop: CASSLDSPDYGYTF. CDR3 sequence (DNA): TGTGCCAGCAGCTTAGATTCCCCGGACTATGGCTACACCTTC.

In its sample, this clonotype was seen a few times. This rearrangement joins TRBV6-5 to TRBJ1-2; D remains ambiguous. This CDR3 has 13 residues. CDR1 and CDR2 (germline): MNHEY, SVGAGI. Deletions cut 6 bases from V and 8 bases from J, with 16 bases between. The DNA for the CDR3 is TGTGCCAGCAGAGATACAAGGGCCTACGGCTACACCTTC. It specifies CASRDTRAYGYTF.

V is TRBV7-2 and J is TRBJ2-5, with 8 bases aligning to TRBD2. The CDR3 is made up of 16 amino acids. The V segment lost 5 bases and the J segment 1 base; nucleotides outside the gene matches: 9. Germline V lookup: CDR1 SGHTA, CDR2 FQGNSA. DNA of the CDR3: TGTGCCAGCAGCCCTAGGGGCGGGGGGCTCCAAGAGACCCAGTACTTC. This sequence encodes CASSPRGGGLQETQYF.

The gene calls are TRBV7-2 and TRBJ2-5; TRBD1 matches at 10 bases. The CDR3 spans 13 residues. The J segment lost 4 bases and the V segment lost 6 bases, leaving 2 bases of the junction unmatched. Germline lookup yields CDR1 SGHTA and CDR2 FQGNSA. In nucleotides, the CDR3 is TGTGCCAGCAGGACAGGGGGCCCAGAGACCCAGTACTTC. Protein sequence: CASRTGGPETQYF. Supplemented by reference TRBV7-2 and TRBJ2-5, the full variable domain reads GAGVSQSPSNKVTEKGKDVELRCDPISGHTALYWYRQSLGQGLEFLIYFQGNSAPDKSGLPSDRFSAERTGGSVSTLTIQRTQQEDSAVYLCASRTGGPETQYFGPGTRLLVL.

This clonotype was recorded a few times. The rearrangement joins TRBV27 to TRBJ2-6; perhaps TRBD2 as D (5 bases). CDR1 and CDR2 (germline): MNHEY, SMNVEV (reference sequence). Trimming pared 8 bases from V and 0 bases from J, leaving 14 bases between. CDR3 length: 16 residues. CDR3 nucleotide sequence: TGTGCCAGCTCTCCCCCGGAGGCCTCTGGGGCCAACGTCCTGACTTTC. As protein: CASSPPEASGANVLTF. Combining the CDR3 with reference TRBV27 and TRBJ2-6 gives the whole variable domain EAQVTQNPRYLITVTGKKLTVTCSQNMNHEYMSWYRQDPGLGLRQIYYSMNVEVTDKGDVPEGYKVSRKEKRNFPLILESPSPNQTSLYFCASSPPEASGANVLTFGAGSRLTVL.

The V gene is TRBV7-9, the J gene TRBJ2-1, with 8 bases fitting TRBD2. Near its end, the DNA agrees better with TRBJ2-5, so the J call may be wrong. There are 14 residues in the CDR3. Looked up from germline, CDR1 is SEHNR and CDR2 is FQNEAQ (reference sequence). The CDR3 region has the DNA TGTGCCAGCAGCACTAGCGGTCACCAAGAGACCCAGTACTTC. The encoded protein is CASSTSGHQETQYF.

This clonotype was detected a few times. This chain links TRBV7-6 with TRBJ1-4; D possibly corresponds to TRBD1 (5 bases). Trimming removed 5 bases at V and 10 bases at J, with 17 bases between. This CDR3 is 14 amino acids long. The germline CDR1 and CDR2 sequences are SGHVS and FNYEAQ. The CDR3 DNA reads TGTGCCAGCAGCCCCCTCGAGGGGCTCGGAAAACTGTTTTTT. Protein product: CASSPLEGLGKLFF.

The chain joins TRBV19 to TRBJ2-2; D is tentatively TRBD1 or TRBD2 (7 bases each). V was pared by 6 bases and J by 6 bases, with 23 bases between. Germline-derived CDR1 and CDR2 are LNHDA and SQIVND (reference sequence). The CDR3 loop spans 17 amino acids. The CDR3 spells CASSPRQGGGLPGELFF. The CDR3 DNA reads as TGTGCCAGTAGCCCCCGGCAGGGGGGGGGACTCCCCGGGGAGCTGTTTTTT.

This clonotype was found a few times. The rearrangement joins TRBV20-1 to TRBJ1-6, with D hard to call. The CDR3 runs 14 residues. V was shortened by 6 bases and J by 10 bases, with 19 bases between the two germline ends. Germline V gives CDR1 DFQATT, CDR2 SNEGSKA (reference sequence). CDR3 in DNA: TGCAGTGCGACCAACGCCCCTCGCAGGTCACCCCTCCACTTT. Its protein is CSATNAPRRSPLHF.

This clonotype appeared a few times. The chain combines TRBV5-1 with TRBJ2-1; 8 nucleotides agree with TRBD1. In germline, CDR1 is SGHRS, CDR2 YFSETQ. The CDR3 runs to 13 residues. The ends lost 7 bases at V and 6 bases at J; junction bases unmatched: 6. The CDR3 region has the DNA TGCGCCAGCCACAGGGGGGTCGGCAATGAGCAGTTCTTC. This translates into CASHRGVGNEQFF.

This clonotype was counted a single time. V gene TRBV5-5 combines with J gene TRBJ2-1; no clear D. V lost 1 base to trimming and J lost 0 bases, with 11 bases between them. This CDR3 is built from 16 residues. From germline, CDR1 is SGHKS and CDR2 YYEKEE (reference sequence). The chain's CDR3 is CASSLLPQSSYNEQFF. The CDR3 DNA reads TGTGCCAGCAGCTTGTTGCCACAGAGCTCCTACAATGAGCAGTTCTTC.

The genes are TRBV6-1 and TRBJ1-2; 7 bases align to TRBD1. The CDR3 extends over 13 amino acids. The germline V gene encodes CDR1 MNHNS and CDR2 SASEGT. J was trimmed by 5 bases and V by 4 bases; bases with no gene match: 4. CDR3 sequence: CASSVGTEYGYTF. Written as DNA, the CDR3 is TGTGCCAGCAGTGTCGGGACAGAATATGGCTACACCTTC.

V is TRBV4-2 and J is TRBJ2-7; D uncertain. Looked up from germline, CDR1 is LGHNA and CDR2 is YNFKEQ. CDR3 length: 13 amino acids. V dropped 2 bases and J dropped 2 bases, with 7 bases sitting between them. The CDR3 nucleotides read TGTGCCAGCAGCCAATTTCCACCCTACGAGCAGTACTTC. It codes for CASSQFPPYEQYF.

This clonotype was picked up many times. The genes are TRBV20-1 and TRBJ2-7; D perhaps matches TRBD2 (5 bases). Germline lookup yields CDR1 DFQATT and CDR2 SNEGSKA (reference sequence). The ends were cut back, 5 bases at V and 0 bases at J, with 8 bases in the middle. The CDR3 loop spans 12 amino acids. The CDR3: CSARGSSYEQYF. In DNA, the CDR3 is TGCAGTGCTCGAGGGAGCTCCTACGAGCAGTACTTC.

The sample holds many counts of this clonotype. The chain links TRBV7-9 to TRBJ1-1, with D hard to call. The germline V and J ends were trimmed by 1 base and 1 base, with 4 bases remaining between them. CDR1 is SEHNR and CDR2 is FQNEAQ in the germline V gene (reference sequence). The CDR3 covers 13 residues. CDR3 in DNA: TGTGCCAGCAGCTTAGAACCGAACACTGAAGCTTTCTTT. Translation gives CASSLEPNTEAFF.

V is TRBV5-1 and J is TRBJ2-5; 9 nucleotides align to TRBD1. Germline CDR1 and CDR2: SGHRS and YFSETQ. V shed 4 bases, J shed 8 bases, and the junction held 9 bases outside the gene matches. The CDR3 loop spans 14 amino acids. CDR3 protein: CASSGPGQGGTQYF. CDR3 DNA: TGCGCCAGCAGCGGTCCGGGACAGGGAGGAACCCAGTACTTC.

The chain carries TRBV20-1 and TRBJ2-5; unclear D gene. Germline V gene sequence: CDR1 DFQATT, CDR2 SNEGSKA (reference sequence). The CDR3 runs 12 residues. Trimming took 6 bases from V and 1 from J, leaving 9 bases between them. Here the CDR3 reads CSAQDAQETQYF. CDR3 nucleotides: TGCAGTGCCCAGGACGCCCAAGAGACCCAGTACTTC.

The sample holds a few counts of this clonotype. This chain joins TRBV20-1 and TRBJ2-5, with 9 bases lining up with TRBD2. V lost 4 bases, J lost 2 bases, and 8 bases stayed unmatched. The CDR3 has 15 residues. Per germline, CDR1 DFQATT and CDR2 SNEGSKA (reference sequence). The CDR3 region is CSANSGGSYQETQYF. The CDR3 region has the DNA TGCAGTGCTAATAGCGGGGGCAGCTATCAAGAGACCCAGTACTTC.

The count of this clonotype is one. The chain combines TRBV27 with TRBJ2-7; the D is unclear. V was shortened by 0 bases and J by 2 bases, with 11 bases between the two germline ends. CDR1 is MNHEY, CDR2 SMNVEV, per germline (reference sequence). This CDR3 is built from 15 residues. For the CDR3, the DNA is TGTGCCAGCAGTTTATCGAAGGCGGATACCTACGAGCAGTACTTC. Residues: CASSLSKADTYEQYF.

The rearrangement joins TRBV9 to TRBJ2-5, with 8 nucleotides matching TRBD1. The length of the CDR3 is 16 residues. Germline V lookup: CDR1 SGDLS, CDR2 YYNGEE. The trim removed 0 bases at V and 5 bases at J, leaving 9 bases unmatched. The chain's CDR3 is CASSVGGQGIEETQYF. CDR3 bases: TGTGCCAGCAGCGTAGGCGGACAGGGTATTGAGGAGACCCAGTACTTC.

This clonotype was detected only a few times. The chain carries TRBV5-1 and TRBJ2-6; 9 bases align to TRBD1. Germline CDR1 is SGHRS and CDR2 is YFSETQ. The CDR3 sequence is 16 residues long. Trimming removed 7 bases from V and 2 bases from J; junction bases left unmatched: 7. The CDR3 is CASFPRDRAGANVLTF. In DNA, the CDR3 is TGCGCCAGCTTTCCCCGGGACAGGGCTGGGGCCAACGTCCTGACTTTC.

This clonotype came up a few times. The chain carries TRBV29-1 and TRBJ1-2; D unresolved. The CDR3 spans 13 residues. V lost 6 bases and J lost 4, with 15 bases in between. Germline values: CDR1 SQVTM, CDR2 ANQGSEA. This CDR3 is CSVILQPAYGYTF. The DNA for the CDR3 is TGCAGCGTAATTTTACAGCCCGCCTATGGCTACACCTTC. Combining the CDR3 with reference TRBV29-1 and TRBJ1-2 gives the whole variable domain SAVISQKPSRDICQRGTSLTIQCQVDSQVTMMFWYRQQPGQSLTLIATANQGSEATYESGFVIDKFPISRPNLTFSTLTVSNMSPEDSSIYLCSVILQPAYGYTFGSGTRLTVV.

The rearrangement joins TRBV10-3 to TRBJ1-2; weak D call: TRBD1 (5 bases). Trimming took 4 bases from V and 0 from J, leaving 9 bases between them. The CDR3 contains 14 residues. Germline V gives CDR1 ENHRY, CDR2 SYGVKD. The CDR3 DNA sequence: TGTGCCATCAGTGTAGGACACGCTAACTATGGCTACACCTTC. Residues: CAISVGHANYGYTF.

The rearrangement links TRBV6-1 to TRBJ2-5, with 9 bases fitting TRBD1. Losses at the gene ends were 2 bases for V and 2 bases for J; bases not matched to a gene: 3. This CDR3 has 15 amino acids. The germline gives CDR1 MNHNS, CDR2 SASEGT. The CDR3 nucleotides read TGTGCCAGCAGTGAAAAGACAGGGGGTCAAGAGACCCAGTACTTC. Translation: CASSEKTGGQETQYF.

The chain links TRBV4-2 to TRBJ2-6; D gene uncertain. The CDR3 is 14 residues long. Per the germline V gene, CDR1 is LGHNA and CDR2 is YNFKEQ. V lost 1 base, J lost 5 bases, and 6 bases lay in between. As DNA, the CDR3 is TGTGCCAGCAGCCAAGGGGATTGGGCCAACGTCCTGACTTTC. Amino acid sequence: CASSQGDWANVLTF.

The chain uses TRBV12-3 or TRBV12-4 and TRBJ1-1; 9 bases align to TRBD1. The CDR3 has 16 residues. The V segment lost 4 bases and the J segment 2 bases; nucleotides outside the gene matches: 8. The CDR3 loop is CASSYDLGQGNTEAFF. DNA for the CDR3: TGTGCCAGCAGTTACGATCTGGGACAGGGAAACACTGAAGCTTTCTTT.

The chain recombines TRBV15 with TRBJ2-7; possible D gene TRBD1, 6 bases. Germline V gene sequence: CDR1 LNHNV, CDR2 YYDKDF (reference sequence). The CDR3 is 15 amino acids. The V end lost 1 base, the J end lost 5 bases, and 15 bases lay between the germline ends. The CDR3 DNA sequence: TGTGCCACCAGCAGAGTTCGGACAGCTGCCCACGAGCAGTACTTC. Protein product: CATSRVRTAAHEQYF.